This TCR beta chain was identified during a study of CD8+CD57+ T cells in acquired aplastic anemia. Study as a whole: Mean read depth for CD4+ cells from healthy donors was 9.5 million to 13 million.

Germline V gives CDR1 SNHLY, CDR2 FYNNEI. CDR3 length equals 15 residues. V trimming: 5 bases; J trimming: 5 bases; junction bases outside the gene matches: 6. Study observations and caveats: Patients did not significantly differ from controls in CD8+ Simpson's diversity.

TCR beta VDJ and CDR3 were profiled, and genomic DNA was the template. TCRdb analysed the reads with MiXCR anew, one entry per CDR3 protein. The data show a few hundred thousand distinct CDR3 sequences, with over 55% seen just once and 25% to 30% held by the top ten. As concerns this clonotype: The antigen is unknown.

Sequencing used sorted CD4+, CD8+, or CD8+CD57+ T cells (not recorded which) from PBMCs. This TCR was sampled from a human donor in good health. This chain uses TRBV2 with TRBJ1-6; 7 positions match TRBD1. The CDR3 bases are TGTGCCAGCAGTATTGGGACAGAAAATAATTCACCCCTCCACTTT. Protein: CASSIGTENNSPLHF.